These 8 T cell receptor beta chains were all obtained from the same sample, sequenced in a study of yellow fever vaccine responses in identical twins. TCRdb re-analysed the RT-PCR reads in MiXCR, keeping a single row per CDR3 protein. The sample has over 15,000 distinct CDR3 sequences; about four fifths are singletons. Sequenced here: T cells from blood (PBMCs), unsorted or a sorted subset (not recorded which), sampled before or after yellow fever vaccination (not recorded which). The receptors derive from a woman between 18 and 29 years old who received the yellow fever vaccine.

The count of this clonotype is one. V gene TRBV29-1 combines with J gene TRBJ2-7; 8 bases fit TRBD2. The CDR3 has 12 amino acids. Unmatched junction bases numbered 6, after V lost 4 bases and J lost 7 bases. Germline V CDR1 and CDR2: SQVTM, ANQGSEA. The CDR3 bases are TGCAGCGTTGTCGGGAGGGCCGATGAGCAGTACTTC. Translation: CSVVGRADEQYF.

This clonotype was seen a few times. This chain links TRBV7-2 with TRBJ2-7, with 7 bases identical to TRBD1. The CDR3 is 13 amino acids. Germline V lookup: CDR1 SGHTA, CDR2 FQGNSA. The junction had 3 bases not matched to a gene; V was cut back by 5 bases and J by 2 bases. The CDR3 sequence is CASSRDRAYEQYF. In DNA, the CDR3 is TGTGCCAGCAGCCGCGACAGGGCCTACGAGCAGTACTTC.

The rearrangement links TRBV27 to TRBJ1-2, with a weak D call TRBD1 (6 bases). Trimming cost V 5 bases and J 4 bases, with 17 bases left between them. The CDR3 covers 15 residues. Germline V CDR1 and CDR2: MNHEY, SMNVEV (reference sequence). CDR3 DNA: TGTGCCAGCAGTGGCAACCCCGGACAGATCTATGGCTACACCTTC. It translates to CASSGNPGQIYGYTF.

The chain links TRBV11-1 to TRBJ2-3; 15 positions match TRBD2. V lost 5 bases, J lost 6 bases, and 3 bases stayed unmatched. Per germline, CDR1 SGHAT and CDR2 FQDESV (reference sequence). The CDR3 has 15 amino acids. CDR3: CASSPGTSGGDTQYF. For the CDR3, the DNA is TGTGCCAGCAGCCCCGGGACTAGCGGGGGGGATACGCAGTATTTT.

The V gene is TRBV2, the J gene TRBJ1-5, with unresolved D. The CDR3 runs 15 residues. The V gene lost 3 bases and the J gene lost 2 bases, with 11 bases spanning the gap. Germline CDR1 and CDR2: SNHLY and FYNNEI. The CDR3 DNA sequence: TGTGCCAGCAGTGAGGGAGGGCGCGGCAATCAGCCCCAGCATTTT. Translated: CASSEGGRGNQPQHF.

This clonotype was detected only a few times. This sequence joins TRBV6-2 or TRBV6-3 and TRBJ1-2, with TRBD1 as a possible D gene (5 bases). The V gene's germline CDR1 is MNHEY and CDR2 SVGEGT. Between the trimmed V and J ends, which lost 2 bases and 4 bases, there was a span of 11 bases. This CDR3 comprises 14 residues. CDR3 in amino acids: CASSYPGTAYGYTF. The CDR3, as DNA: TGTGCCAGCAGTTACCCCGGGACGGCCTATGGCTACACCTTC.

The gene calls are TRBV24-1 and TRBJ2-7, with a tentative D call TRBD1 (6 bases). CDR3 size: 15 residues. Germline V gene lookup returns CDR1 KGHDR and CDR2 SFDVKD. The V and J ends lost 3 bases and 0 bases respectively, with 11 bases between them. The CDR3, as DNA: TGTGCCACCAGTGATACCGGGACACACTCCTACGAGCAGTACTTC. It is translated as CATSDTGTHSYEQYF.

In its sample, this clonotype was seen once. J is TRBJ2-3 and V is TRBV28; TRBD2 matches at 10 bases. With V trimmed by 3 bases and J by 5 bases, 8 bases remained unmatched. Germline V gene lookup returns CDR1 MDHEN and CDR2 SYDVKM. This CDR3 is built from 16 residues. The CDR3 sequence is CASSFMSGGALDTQYF. The CDR3 DNA follows: TGTGCCAGCAGTTTTATGAGCGGGGGGGCCTTAGATACGCAGTATTTT.